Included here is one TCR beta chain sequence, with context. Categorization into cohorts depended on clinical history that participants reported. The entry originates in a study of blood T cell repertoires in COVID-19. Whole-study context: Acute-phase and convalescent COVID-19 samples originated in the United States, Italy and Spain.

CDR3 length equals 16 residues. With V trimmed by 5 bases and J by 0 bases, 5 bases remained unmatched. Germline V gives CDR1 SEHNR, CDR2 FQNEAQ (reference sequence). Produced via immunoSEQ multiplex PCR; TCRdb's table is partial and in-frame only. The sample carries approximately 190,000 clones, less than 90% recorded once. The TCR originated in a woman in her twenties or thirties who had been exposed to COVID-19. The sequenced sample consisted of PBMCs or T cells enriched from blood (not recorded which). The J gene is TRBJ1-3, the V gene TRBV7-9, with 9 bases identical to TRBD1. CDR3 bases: TGTGCCAGCAGCATTGGACAGGGGAGCTCTGGAAACACCATATATTTT. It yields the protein CASSIGQGSSGNTIYF.